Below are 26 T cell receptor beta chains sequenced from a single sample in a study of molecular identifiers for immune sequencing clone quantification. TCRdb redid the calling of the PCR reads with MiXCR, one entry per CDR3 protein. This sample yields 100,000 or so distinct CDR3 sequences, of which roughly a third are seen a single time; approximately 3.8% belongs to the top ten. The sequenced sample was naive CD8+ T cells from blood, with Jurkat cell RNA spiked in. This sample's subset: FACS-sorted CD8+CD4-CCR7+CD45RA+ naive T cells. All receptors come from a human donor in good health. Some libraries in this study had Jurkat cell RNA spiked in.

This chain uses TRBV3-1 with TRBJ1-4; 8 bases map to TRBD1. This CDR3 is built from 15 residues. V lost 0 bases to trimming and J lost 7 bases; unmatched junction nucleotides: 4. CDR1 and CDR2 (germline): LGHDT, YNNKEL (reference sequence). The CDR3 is CASSQEGDRGEKLFF. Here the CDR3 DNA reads TGTGCCAGCAGCCAAGAAGGAGACAGGGGTGAAAAACTGTTTTTT. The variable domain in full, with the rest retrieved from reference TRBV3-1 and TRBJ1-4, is DTAVSQTPKYLVTQMGNDKSIKCEQNLGHDTMYWYKQDSKKFLKIMFSYNNKELIINETVPNRFSPKSPDKAHLNLHINSLELGDSAVYFCASSQEGDRGEKLFFGSGTQLSVL.

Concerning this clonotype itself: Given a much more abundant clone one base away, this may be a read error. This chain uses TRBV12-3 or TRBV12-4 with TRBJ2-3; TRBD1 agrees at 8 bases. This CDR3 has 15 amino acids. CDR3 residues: CASSLAGGLADTQYF. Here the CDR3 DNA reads TGTGCCAGCAGTCTAGCAGGGGGCCTCGCAGATACGCAGTATTTT.

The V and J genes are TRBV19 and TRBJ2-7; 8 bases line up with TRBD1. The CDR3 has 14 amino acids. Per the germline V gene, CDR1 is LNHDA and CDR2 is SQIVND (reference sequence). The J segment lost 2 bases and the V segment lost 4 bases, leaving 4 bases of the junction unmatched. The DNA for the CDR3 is TGTGCCAGTAGTACCGGGACAGGACCCTACGAGCAGTACTTC. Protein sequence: CASSTGTGPYEQYF.

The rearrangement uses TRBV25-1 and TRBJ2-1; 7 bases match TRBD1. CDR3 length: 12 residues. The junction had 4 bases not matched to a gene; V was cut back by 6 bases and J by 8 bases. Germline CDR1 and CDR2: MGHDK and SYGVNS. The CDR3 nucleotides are TGTGCCAGCAGACAGGGGCGGCATGAGCAGTTCTTC. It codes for CASRQGRHEQFF.

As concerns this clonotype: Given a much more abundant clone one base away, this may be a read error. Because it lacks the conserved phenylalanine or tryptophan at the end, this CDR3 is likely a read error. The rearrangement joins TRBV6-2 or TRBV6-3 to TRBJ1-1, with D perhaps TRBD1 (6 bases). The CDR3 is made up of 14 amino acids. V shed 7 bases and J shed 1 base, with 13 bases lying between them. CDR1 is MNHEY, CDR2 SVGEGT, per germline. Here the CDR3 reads CASIPGQRNTEAFI. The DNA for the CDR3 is TGTGCCAGCATCCCCGGACAGCGGAACACTGAAGCTTTCATT.

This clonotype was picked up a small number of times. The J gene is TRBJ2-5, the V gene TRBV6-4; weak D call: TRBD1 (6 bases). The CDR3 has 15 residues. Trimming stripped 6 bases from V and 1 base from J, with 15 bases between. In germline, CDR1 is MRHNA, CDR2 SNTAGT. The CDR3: CASRATGHIQETQYF. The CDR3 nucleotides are TGTGCCAGCAGAGCAACAGGGCATATCCAAGAGACCCAGTACTTC.

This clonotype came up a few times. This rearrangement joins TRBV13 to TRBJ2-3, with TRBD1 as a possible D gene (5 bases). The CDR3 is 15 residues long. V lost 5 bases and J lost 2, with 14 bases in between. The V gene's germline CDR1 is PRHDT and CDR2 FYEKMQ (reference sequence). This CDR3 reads CASSTQDTSTDTQYF. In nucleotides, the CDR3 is TGTGCCAGCAGCACCCAGGACACATCCACAGATACGCAGTATTTT.

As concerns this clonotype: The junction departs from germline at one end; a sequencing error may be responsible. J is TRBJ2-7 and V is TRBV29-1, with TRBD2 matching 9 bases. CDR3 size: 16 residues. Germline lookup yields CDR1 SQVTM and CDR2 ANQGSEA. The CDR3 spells CSVEDPGSGSSYAQYF. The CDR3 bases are TGCAGCGTTGAAGATCCTGGTAGCGGGAGCTCCTACGCGCAGTACTTC.

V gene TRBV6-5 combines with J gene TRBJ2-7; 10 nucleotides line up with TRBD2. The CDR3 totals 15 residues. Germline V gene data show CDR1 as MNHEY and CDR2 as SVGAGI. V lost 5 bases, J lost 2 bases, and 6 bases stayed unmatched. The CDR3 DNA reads TGTGCCAGCAGTCATACCGGGACTAGCGCCTACGAGCAGTACTTC. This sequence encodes CASSHTGTSAYEQYF.

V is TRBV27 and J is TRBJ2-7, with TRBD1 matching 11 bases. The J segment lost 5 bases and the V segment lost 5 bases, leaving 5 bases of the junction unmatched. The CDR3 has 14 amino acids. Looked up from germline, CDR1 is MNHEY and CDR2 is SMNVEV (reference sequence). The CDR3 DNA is TGTGCCAGCAGTCCCCTGGACAGGGGGCACGAGCAGTACTTC. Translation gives CASSPLDRGHEQYF.

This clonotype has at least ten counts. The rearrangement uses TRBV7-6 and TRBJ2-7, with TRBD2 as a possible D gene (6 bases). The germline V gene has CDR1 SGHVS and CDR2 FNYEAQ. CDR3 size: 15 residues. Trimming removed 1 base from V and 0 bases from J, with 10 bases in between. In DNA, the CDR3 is TGTGCCAGCAGCTTAGGGCTAGCGTCCTCCTACGAGCAGTACTTC. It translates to CASSLGLASSYEQYF.

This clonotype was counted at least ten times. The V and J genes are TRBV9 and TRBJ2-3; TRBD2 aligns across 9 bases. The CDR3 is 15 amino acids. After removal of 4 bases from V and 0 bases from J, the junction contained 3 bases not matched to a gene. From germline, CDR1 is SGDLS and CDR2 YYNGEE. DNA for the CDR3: TGTGCCAGCAGCTTTGGGACTAGCAGCACAGATACGCAGTATTTT. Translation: CASSFGTSSTDTQYF. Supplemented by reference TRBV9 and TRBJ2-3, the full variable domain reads DSGVTQTPKHLITATGQRVTLRCSPRSGDLSVYWYQQSLDQGLQFLIQYYNGEERAKGNILERFSAQQFPDLHSELNLSSLELGDSALYFCASSFGTSSTDTQYFGPGTRLTVL.

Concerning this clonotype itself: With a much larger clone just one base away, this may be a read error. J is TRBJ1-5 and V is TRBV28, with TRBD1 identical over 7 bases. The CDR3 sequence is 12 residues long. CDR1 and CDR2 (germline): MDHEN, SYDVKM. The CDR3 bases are TGTACCATCAGGGGGGGGAATCAGCCCCAGCATTTT. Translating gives CTIRGGNQPQHF. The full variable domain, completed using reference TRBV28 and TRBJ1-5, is DVKVTQSSRYLVKRTGEKVFLECVQDMDHENMFWYRQDPGLGLRLIYFSYDVKMKEKGDIPEGYSVSREKKERFSLILESASTNQTSMYLCTIRGGNQPQHFGDGTRLSIL.

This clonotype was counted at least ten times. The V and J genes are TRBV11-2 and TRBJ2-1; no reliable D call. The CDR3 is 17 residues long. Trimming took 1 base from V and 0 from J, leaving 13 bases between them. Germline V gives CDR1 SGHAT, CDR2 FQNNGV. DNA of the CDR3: TGTGCCAGCAGCTTAGTAGGTGGGTCGAGCTCCTACAATGAGCAGTTCTTC. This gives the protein CASSLVGGSSSYNEQFF.

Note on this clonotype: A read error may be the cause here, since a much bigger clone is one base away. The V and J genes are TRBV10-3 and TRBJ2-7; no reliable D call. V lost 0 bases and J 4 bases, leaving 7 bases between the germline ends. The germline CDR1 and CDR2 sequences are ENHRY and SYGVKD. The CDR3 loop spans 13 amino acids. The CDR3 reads CAISESITYEQYF. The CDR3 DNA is TGTGCCATCAGTGAGTCGATTACGTACGAGCAGTACTTC.

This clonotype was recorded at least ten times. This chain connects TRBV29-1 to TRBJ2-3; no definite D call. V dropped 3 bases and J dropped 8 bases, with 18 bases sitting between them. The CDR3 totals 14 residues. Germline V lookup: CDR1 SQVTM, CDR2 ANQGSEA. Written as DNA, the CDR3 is TGCAGCGTTGACTTTACTTCGATTCCTGGTACGCAGTATTTT. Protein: CSVDFTSIPGTQYF.

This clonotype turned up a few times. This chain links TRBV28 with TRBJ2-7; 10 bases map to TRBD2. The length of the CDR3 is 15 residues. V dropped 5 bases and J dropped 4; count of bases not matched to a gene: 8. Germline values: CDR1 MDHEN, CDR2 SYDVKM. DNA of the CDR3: TGTGCCAGCAGTCTCCCCACTAGCGGGGTTTACGAGCAGTACTTC. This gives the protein CASSLPTSGVYEQYF. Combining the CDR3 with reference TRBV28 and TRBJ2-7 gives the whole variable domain DVKVTQSSRYLVKRTGEKVFLECVQDMDHENMFWYRQDPGLGLRLIYFSYDVKMKEKGDIPEGYSVSREKKERFSLILESASTNQTSMYLCASSLPTSGVYEQYFGPGTRLTVT.

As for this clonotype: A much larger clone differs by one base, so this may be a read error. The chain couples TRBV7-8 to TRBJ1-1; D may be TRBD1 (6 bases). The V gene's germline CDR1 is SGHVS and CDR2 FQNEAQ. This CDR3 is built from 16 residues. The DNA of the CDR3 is TGTGCCAGCAGCTGGCCAAGGGGGTCCATGAACACTGAAGCTATCTTT. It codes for CASSWPRGSMNTEAIF.

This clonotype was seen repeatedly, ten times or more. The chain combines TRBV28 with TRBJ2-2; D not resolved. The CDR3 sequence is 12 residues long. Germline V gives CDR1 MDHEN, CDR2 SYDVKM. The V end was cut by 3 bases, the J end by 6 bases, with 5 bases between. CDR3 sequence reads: CASSLRSGELFF. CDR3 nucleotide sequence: TGTGCCAGCAGTTTGAGGTCCGGGGAGCTGTTTTTT.

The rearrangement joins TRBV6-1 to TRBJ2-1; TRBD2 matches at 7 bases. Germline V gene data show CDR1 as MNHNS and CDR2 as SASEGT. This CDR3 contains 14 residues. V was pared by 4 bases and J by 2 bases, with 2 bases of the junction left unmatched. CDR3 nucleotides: TGTGCCAGCAGTGCCGGGAGGCCCTACAATGAGCAGTTCTTC. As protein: CASSAGRPYNEQFF.

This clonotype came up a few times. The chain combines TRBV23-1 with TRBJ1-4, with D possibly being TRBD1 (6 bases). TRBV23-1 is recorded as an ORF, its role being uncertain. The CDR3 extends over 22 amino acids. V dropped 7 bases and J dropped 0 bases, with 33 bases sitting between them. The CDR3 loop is CASKSIHRVPPNSLATNEKLFF. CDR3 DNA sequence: TGCGCCAGCAAATCAATACACAGGGTTCCCCCCAACTCTCTCGCAACTAATGAAAAACTGTTTTTT.

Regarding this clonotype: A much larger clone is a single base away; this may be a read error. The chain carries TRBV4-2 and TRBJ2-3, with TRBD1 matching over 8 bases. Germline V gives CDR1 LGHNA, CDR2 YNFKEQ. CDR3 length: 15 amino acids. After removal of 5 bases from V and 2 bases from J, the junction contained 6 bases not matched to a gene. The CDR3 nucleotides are TGTGCCAGCAGCTATGGACAGGGAAACACAGATACGCAGTATTTT. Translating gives CASSYGQGNTDTQYF.

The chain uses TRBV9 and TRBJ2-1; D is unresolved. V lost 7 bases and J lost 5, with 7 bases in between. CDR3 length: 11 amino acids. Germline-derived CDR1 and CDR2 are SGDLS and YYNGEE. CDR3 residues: CASGRNNEQFF. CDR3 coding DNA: TGTGCCAGCGGCAGGAACAATGAGCAGTTCTTC. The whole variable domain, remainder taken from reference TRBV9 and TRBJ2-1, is DSGVTQTPKHLITATGQRVTLRCSPRSGDLSVYWYQQSLDQGLQFLIQYYNGEERAKGNILERFSAQQFPDLHSELNLSSLELGDSALYFCASGRNNEQFFGPGTRLTVL.

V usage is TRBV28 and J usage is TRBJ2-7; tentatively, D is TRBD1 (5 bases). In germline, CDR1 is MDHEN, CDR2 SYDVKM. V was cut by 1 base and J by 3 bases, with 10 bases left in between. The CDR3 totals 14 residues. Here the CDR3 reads CASSLLGVLYEQYF. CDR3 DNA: TGTGCCAGCAGTTTATTAGGGGTCCTCTACGAGCAGTACTTC.

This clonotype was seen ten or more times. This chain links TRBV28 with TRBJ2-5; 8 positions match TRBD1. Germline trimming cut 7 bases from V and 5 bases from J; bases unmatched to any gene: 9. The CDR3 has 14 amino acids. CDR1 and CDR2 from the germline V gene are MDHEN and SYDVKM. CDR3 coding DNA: TGTGCCAGCACCGGACAGGGAATGATCGAGACCCAGTACTTC. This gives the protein CASTGQGMIETQYF.

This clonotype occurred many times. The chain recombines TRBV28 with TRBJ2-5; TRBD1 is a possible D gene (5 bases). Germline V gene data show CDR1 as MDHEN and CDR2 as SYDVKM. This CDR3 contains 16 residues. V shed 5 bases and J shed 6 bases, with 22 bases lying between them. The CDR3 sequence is CASSKPLDSEVQTQYF. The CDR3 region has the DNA TGTGCCAGCAGTAAACCCCTCGACAGTGAAGTACAGACCCAGTACTTC.